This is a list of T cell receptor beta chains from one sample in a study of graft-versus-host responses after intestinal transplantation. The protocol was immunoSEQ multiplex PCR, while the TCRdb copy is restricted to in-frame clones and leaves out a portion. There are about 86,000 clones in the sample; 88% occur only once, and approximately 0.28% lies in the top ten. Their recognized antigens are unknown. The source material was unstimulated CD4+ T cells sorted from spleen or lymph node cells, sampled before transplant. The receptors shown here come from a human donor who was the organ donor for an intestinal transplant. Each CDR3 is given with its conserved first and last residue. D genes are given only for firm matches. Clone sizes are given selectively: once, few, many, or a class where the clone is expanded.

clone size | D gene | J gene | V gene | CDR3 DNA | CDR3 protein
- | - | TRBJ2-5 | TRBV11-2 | TGTGCCAGCAGCCCAGGGCCGGGGGCCCAGTACTTC | CASSPGPGAQYF
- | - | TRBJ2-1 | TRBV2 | TGTGCCAGCACGGGTGAGCAGTTCTTC | CASTGEQFF
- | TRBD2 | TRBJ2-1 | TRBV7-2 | TGTGCCAGCAGCCCCAGCGGGAGGTCCTACAATGAGCAGTTCTTC | CASSPSGRSYNEQFF
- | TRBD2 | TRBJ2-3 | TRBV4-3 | TGCGCCAGCAGCCGGGGAGGGGCGGATACGCAGTATTTT | CASSRGGADTQYF
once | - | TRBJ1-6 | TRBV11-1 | TGTGCCAGCAGCTTAGACTACGGTATCGATTCACCCCTCCACTTT | CASSLDYGIDSPLHF
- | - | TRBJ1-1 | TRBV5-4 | TGTGCCAGCAGCCAAAAAGGGGCTGAAGCTTTCTTT | CASSQKGAEAFF
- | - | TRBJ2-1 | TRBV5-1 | TGCGCCAGCAGCGTCGGGGGAGTTAGCTACAATGAGCAGTTCTTC | CASSVGGVSYNEQFF
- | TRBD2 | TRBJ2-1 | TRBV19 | TGTGCCAGTAGTATACACCCCCTGACTAGCGGCTACAATGAGCAGTTCTTC | CASSIHPLTSGYNEQFF
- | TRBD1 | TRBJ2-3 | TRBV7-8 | TGTGCCAGCAGCCACCTGAGGACAGGGGGAAGCACAGATACGCAGTATTTT | CASSHLRTGGSTDTQYF
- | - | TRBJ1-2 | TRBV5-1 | TGCGCCAGCAGCTTGGAGGGAGGACACGCTAACTATGGCTACACCTTC | CASSLEGGHANYGYTF
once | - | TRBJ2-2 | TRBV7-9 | TGTGCCAGCAGCACGGGGGTTCCCAGCACCGGGGAGCTGTTTTTT | CASSTGVPSTGELFF
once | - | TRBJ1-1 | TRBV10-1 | TGCGCCAGCAGTGAGGTAGACACTGAAGCTTTCTTT | CASSEVDTEAFF
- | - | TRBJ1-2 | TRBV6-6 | TGTGCCAGCAGCCACAACGCAGAATCGGACAGAAGGGGCTACACCTTC | CASSHNAESDRRGYTF
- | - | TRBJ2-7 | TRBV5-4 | TGTGCCAGCAGCTGGGGGACGGCAGCGGGCTCCTACGAGCAGTACTTC | CASSWGTAAGSYEQYF
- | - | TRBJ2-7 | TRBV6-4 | TGTGCCAGCAGTGACGGGAGATACTCCTACGAGCAGTACTTC | CASSDGRYSYEQYF
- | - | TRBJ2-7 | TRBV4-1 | TGCGCCAGCCCTCTTAGAAACCCTTTCCCGGGGGAGCAGTACTTC | CASPLRNPFPGEQYF
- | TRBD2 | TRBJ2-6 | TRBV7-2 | TGTGCCAGCAGCTTGACTAGCGTACTCTCTGGGGCCAACGTCCTGACTTTC | CASSLTSVLSGANVLTF
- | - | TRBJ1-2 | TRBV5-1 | TGCGCCAGCAGCGAACTAGGACAGTCTGGAGCTAACTATGGCTACACCTTC | CASSELGQSGANYGYTF
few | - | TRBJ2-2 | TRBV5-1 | TGCGCCAGCAGGGCAGGAACCGCGAACACCGGGGAGCTGTTTTTT | CASRAGTANTGELFF
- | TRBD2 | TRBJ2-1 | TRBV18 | TGTGCCAGCTCACCACCCCTAGCGGTCTACAATGAGCAGTTCTTC | CASSPPLAVYNEQFF
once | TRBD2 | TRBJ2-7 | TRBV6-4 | TGTGCCAGTCATAGCGGGAGGGCCATCTACGAGCAGTACTTC | CASHSGRAIYEQYF
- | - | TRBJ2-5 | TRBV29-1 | TGCAGCGTCCGTTATCCTGCGGAGACCCAGTACTTC | CSVRYPAETQYF
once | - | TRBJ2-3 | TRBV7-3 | TGTGCCAGCAGCTTAAGAGCGGCTAGCACAGATACGCAGTATTTT | CASSLRAASTDTQYF
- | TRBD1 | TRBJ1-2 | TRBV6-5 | TGTGCCAGCAGTGTAACAGGGGGCTATGGCTACACCTTC | CASSVTGGYGYTF
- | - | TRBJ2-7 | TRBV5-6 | TGTGCCAGCAGCCGCCGATTTGCGGGAATCGTTTCCTACGAGCAGTACTTC | CASSRRFAGIVSYEQYF
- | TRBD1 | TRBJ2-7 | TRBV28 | TGCGGGACAGGGGCAAATACCTACGAGCAGTACTTC | CGTGANTYEQYF
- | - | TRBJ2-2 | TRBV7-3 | TGTGCCAGCAGCTTCCTAGGCGGGGAGCTGTTTTTT | CASSFLGGELFF
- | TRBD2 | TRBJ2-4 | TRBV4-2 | TGTGCCAGCAGCCAAGATCGGGCTAGCGGGAGCGCAACCAAAAACATTCAGTACTTC | CASSQDRASGSATKNIQYF
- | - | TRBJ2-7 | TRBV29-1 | TGCAGCGTTGCACAGGGCTACTACGAGCAGTACTTC | CSVAQGYYEQYF